The 24 T cell receptor beta chains below all came from one sample that was sequenced in a study of CD8 T cells in ankylosing spondylitis (dated by TCRdb to 2016 to 2017). Library prep was done by 5' RACE. These reads were obtained on an Illumina HiSeq 2500. TCRdb reworked the public reads: Q25 trimming with fastp, MiXCR clone assembly, productive beta chains retained. Under each unique CDR3 protein, matching rows form one entry showing the most common genes and DNA. The sample contains 700,000 to 850,000 distinct CDR3 sequences, about 10% of them found a single time. Approximately 0.46% of the sample goes to the ten largest clones. No antigens are known for them. The paper as a whole reports these results and caveats: Blood from ankylosing spondylitis patients appeared to be characterized by a TCR beta motif made up of under ten highly homologous amino acid variants.

The sample was blood, either unsorted or a sorted T cell fraction (not recorded which). The receptors were gathered from a male donor with ankylosing spondylitis.

The rearrangement joins TRBV29-1 to TRBJ2-1; 9 nucleotides match TRBD1. Germline CDR1 reads SQVTM; CDR2 reads ANQGSEA. The V gene end was trimmed by 7 bases and the J gene end by 7 bases; junction bases not matched to a gene: 5. This CDR3 has 12 amino acids. DNA for the CDR3: TGCAGCGGAGACAGGGGGTGGAATGAGCAGTTCTTC. Translating it yields CSGDRGWNEQFF.

This clonotype was detected many times. V is TRBV10-3 and J is TRBJ1-2; 10 bases agree with TRBD1. Per the germline V gene, CDR1 is ENHRY and CDR2 is SYGVKD. The length of the CDR3 is 13 residues. Unmatched junction bases numbered 4, after V lost 7 bases and J lost 5 bases. The CDR3 loop is CAIKGQGLYGYTF. The CDR3 DNA reads TGTGCCATCAAGGGACAGGGGCTTTATGGCTACACCTTC.

The chain links TRBV21-1 to TRBJ2-2. TRBV21-1 is deemed a pseudogene. The CDR3 extends over 15 amino acids. The chain's CDR3 is CASSPLRTTTGELFF. In DNA, the CDR3 is TGTGCCAGCAGCCCGTTGAGGACCACTACCGGGGAGCTGTTTTTT.

This clonotype came up a few times. The chain couples TRBV10-3 to TRBJ1-5; 9 bases fit TRBD1. Germline CDR1 ENHRY, CDR2 SYGVKD. With V trimmed by 10 bases and J by 6 bases, 10 bases remained unmatched. This CDR3 has 14 amino acids. CDR3 in DNA: TGTGCCACCGGGGGGACAGGGTTTACTCAGCCCCAGCATTTT. Protein sequence: CATGGTGFTQPQHF.

This clonotype was counted between two and nine times. The chain employs TRBV6-1 and TRBJ1-5; weak D call: TRBD1 (5 bases). This CDR3 comprises 15 residues. V was clipped by 5 bases and J by 2 bases, with 13 bases between them. Germline V gives CDR1 MNHNS, CDR2 SASEGT. The CDR3 sequence: CASSPLRGGNQPQHF. The DNA of the CDR3 is TGTGCCAGCAGTCCGTTAAGGGGTGGCAATCAGCCCCAGCATTTT.

The V gene is TRBV4-2, the J gene TRBJ1-5, with D uncertain. Trimming shortened V by 2 bases and J by 0 bases, and 2 bases separated the two germline ends. The CDR3 is 13 residues long. The germline CDR1 and CDR2 sequences are LGHNA and YNFKEQ. The CDR3 nucleotides are TGTGCCAGCAGCCAAATTAGCAATCAGCCCCAGCATTTT. This encodes CASSQISNQPQHF.

The rearrangement links TRBV20-1 to TRBJ2-1, with 11 bases matching TRBD2. Germline CDR1 and CDR2: DFQATT and SNEGSKA (reference sequence). The CDR3 extends over 13 amino acids. V gave up 6 bases and J gave up 9 bases; unmatched junction bases: 7. This chain's CDR3 is CSARASGGLEQFF. The CDR3 nucleotides read TGCAGTGCCCGGGCTAGCGGGGGGCTTGAGCAGTTCTTC.

The chain uses TRBV10-1 and TRBJ2-3, with TRBD1 as a possible D gene (5 bases). Trimming stripped 3 bases from V and 5 bases from J, with 12 bases between. CDR1 is WNHNN, CDR2 SYGVQD, per germline (reference sequence). This CDR3 has 14 residues. In nucleotides, the CDR3 is TGCGCCAGCAGTGACACCCGACAGAAAGATACGCAGTATTTT. Its translation: CASSDTRQKDTQYF.

CDR3 residues: CASSLGELAGANNEQFF. The CDR3 DNA reads as TGCGCCAGCAGCTTGGGGGAACTAGCGGGAGCGAACAATGAGCAGTTCTTC. The chain combines TRBV5-1 with TRBJ2-1, with 11 bases that match TRBD2. This CDR3 has 17 residues. Germline V CDR1 and CDR2: SGHRS, YFSETQ. The trim removed 0 bases at V and 5 bases at J, leaving 7 bases unmatched.

This clonotype has a handful of counts. The chain has TRBV7-6 and TRBJ1-1; D is possibly TRBD1 (5 bases). The V gene's germline CDR1 is SGHVS and CDR2 FNYEAQ. CDR3 length: 14 amino acids. The ends were cut back, 5 bases at V and 5 bases at J, with 15 bases in the middle. The CDR3 sequence is CASSHPGTSTEAFF. CDR3 nucleotides: TGTGCCAGCAGCCACCCAGGGACTTCTACTGAAGCTTTCTTT.

This chain uses TRBV10-3 with TRBJ1-5; TRBD1 matches at 7 bases. Germline CDR1 reads ENHRY; CDR2 reads SYGVKD. CDR3 length: 14 residues. V was clipped by 6 bases and J by 3 bases; unmatched bases: 5. Here the CDR3 reads CAISPGTVNQPQHF. The CDR3, as DNA: TGTGCCATCAGCCCCGGGACAGTCAATCAGCCCCAGCATTTT.

The CDR3 region has the DNA TGCAGTGCTAGAGATCGGACAGGTTGGAACACTGAAGCTTTCTTT. As protein: CSARDRTGWNTEAFF. This sequence joins TRBV20-1 and TRBJ1-1; 7 positions match TRBD1. CDR3 length: 15 residues. Losses at the gene ends were 0 bases for V and 1 base for J; bases not matched to a gene: 5. Germline V gene sequence: CDR1 DFQATT, CDR2 SNEGSKA (reference sequence).

The chain links TRBV7-2 to TRBJ1-3, with D unresolved. Germline V gene sequence: CDR1 SGHTA, CDR2 FQGNSA. Trimming cost V 5 bases and J 5 bases, with 4 bases left between them. The CDR3 loop spans 11 amino acids. The CDR3 loop reads CASSARNTIYF. Written as DNA, the CDR3 is TGTGCCAGCAGCGCCAGAAACACCATATATTTT.

The J gene is TRBJ1-4, the V gene TRBV4-3, with TRBD1 identical over 10 bases. The CDR3 loop spans 17 amino acids. CDR1 and CDR2 (germline): LGHNA, YSLEER. V dropped 0 bases and J dropped 8; count of bases not matched to a gene: 9. The CDR3: CASSQDRADRGWEKLFF. CDR3 DNA sequence: TGCGCCAGCAGCCAAGATCGAGCGGACAGGGGGTGGGAAAAACTGTTTTTT.

This clonotype appeared a few times. The chain couples TRBV7-9 to TRBJ2-2; 12 positions match TRBD2. The CDR3 runs to 17 residues. The V gene end was trimmed by 5 bases and the J gene end by 0 bases; junction bases not matched to a gene: 4. In germline, CDR1 is SEHNR, CDR2 FQNEAQ (reference sequence). CDR3 bases: TGTGCCAGCAGCAAAGGACTAGCGGGATCGAACACCGGGGAGCTGTTTTTT. Translation: CASSKGLAGSNTGELFF.

This clonotype was detected only a few times. The rearrangement uses TRBV5-5 and TRBJ2-7, with D perhaps TRBD1 or TRBD2 (7 bases each). This CDR3 is 16 amino acids long. Deletions cut 0 bases from V and 6 bases from J, with 19 bases between. CDR1 is SGHKS and CDR2 is YYEKEE in the germline V gene (reference sequence). The CDR3, as DNA: TGTGCCAGCAGCTTGGCCCCTACAGGGGAGGGGTTCGAGCAGTACTTC. Protein: CASSLAPTGEGFEQYF.

This clonotype was detected a few times. The chain employs TRBV6-5 and TRBJ2-5; 9 nucleotides match TRBD2. This CDR3 has 17 residues. Germline V gives CDR1 MNHEY, CDR2 SVGAGI. J gave up 5 bases and V 2 bases, and 12 bases lay outside the gene matches. The CDR3 coding sequence is TGTGCCAGCAGTTACCCGATGGCGGGAGGGCCCAAGGAGACCCAGTACTTC. It is translated as CASSYPMAGGPKETQYF.

As to this clonotype: This may arise from a read error, as a much more abundant clone is one base away. The chain employs TRBV24-1 and TRBJ2-1, with 9 bases matching TRBD1. TRBJ2-7 matches the DNA end more closely, so the J call is doubtful. Germline V gene sequence: CDR1 KGHDR, CDR2 SFDVKD. CDR3 length: 16 amino acids. CDR3 sequence reads: CATSDPGTGTYNEQYF. The DNA for the CDR3 is TGTGCCACCAGTGACCCCGGGACAGGGACCTACAATGAGCAGTACTTC.

The chain has TRBV20-1 and TRBJ1-3, with TRBD1 matching 8 bases. The CDR3 spans 16 residues. Trimming took 0 bases from V and 2 from J; bases not matched to a gene: 6. Germline V lookup: CDR1 DFQATT, CDR2 SNEGSKA (reference sequence). The CDR3 region has the DNA TGCAGTGCTAGAGACGCAGGGGGCGAAGCTGGAAACACCATATATTTT. It yields the protein CSARDAGGEAGNTIYF.

The CDR3 sequence is CSARGGSGGRGYTF. CDR3 nucleotide sequence: TGCAGTGCTAGAGGAGGGTCAGGGGGAAGAGGCTACACCTTC. The V gene is TRBV20-1, the J gene TRBJ1-2; 7 bases are shared with TRBD1. V lost 1 base to trimming and J lost 8 bases; unmatched junction nucleotides: 10. This CDR3 is built from 14 residues. Germline CDR1 reads DFQATT; CDR2 reads SNEGSKA (reference sequence).

The CDR3 region has the DNA TGTGCCAGCAGTTATCGAACTTTCCACGAGCAGTACTTC. Encoded protein: CASSYRTFHEQYF. The V gene is TRBV6-2 or TRBV6-3, the J gene TRBJ2-7; D is ambiguous. V was trimmed by 3 bases and J by 5 bases, leaving 11 bases between them. This CDR3 contains 13 residues. The germline V gene has CDR1 MNHEY and CDR2 SVGEGT.

The V and J genes are TRBV28 and TRBJ2-3, with D possibly being TRBD1 (6 bases). This CDR3 comprises 15 residues. Germline V gives CDR1 MDHEN, CDR2 SYDVKM. V lost 6 bases, J lost 5 bases, and 18 bases lay in between. The CDR3 bases are TGTGCCAGCAGCAGAGGACAGTCTCTAAGAGATACGCAGTATTTT. It translates to CASSRGQSLRDTQYF.

This clonotype came up a few times. J is TRBJ2-2 and V is TRBV4-1, with no clear D. Germline values: CDR1 MGHRA, CDR2 YSYEKL. This CDR3 contains 16 residues. V was pared by 1 base and J by 1 base, with 10 bases between. The CDR3 coding sequence is TGCGCCAGCAGCCAAGTGGTCCGAAGGAACACCGGGGAGCTGTTTTTT. This gives the protein CASSQVVRRNTGELFF.

The chain joins TRBV7-2 to TRBJ2-1, with unresolved D. V was shortened by 1 base and J by 5 bases, with 9 bases between the two germline ends. CDR1 and CDR2 (germline): SGHTA, FQGNSA. This CDR3 has 14 residues. The CDR3 reads CASSLVPDDNEQFF. CDR3 bases: TGTGCCAGCAGCTTAGTCCCTGACGACAATGAGCAGTTCTTC.